This T cell receptor beta chain was identified during a study of CD8+ T cells in alopecia areata. Documented treatment: oral pan-JAK inhibitor, 5-10 mg twice daily. Following extraction, RNA underwent reverse transcription to cDNA, which served as the sequencing template. Clones were read by immunoSEQ multiplex PCR, and TCRdb kept only the in-frame ones, dropping some. The sample lists 150,000 to 200,000 clones, 60% occurring once. Germline CDR1 SGHVS, CDR2 FQNEAQ. This CDR3 has 13 residues. V lost 5 bases and J 0 bases, leaving 6 bases between the germline ends. The source material was CD4+ T cells sorted from blood, sampled at week 24, from a patient treated with tofacitinib. The clonotype comes from a human donor with alopecia areata. V usage is TRBV7-8 and J usage is TRBJ2-3, with D unresolved. CDR3 DNA: TGTGCCAGCAGCCGCACTAGCACAGATACGCAGTATTTT. Translated, it gives CASSRTSTDTQYF.